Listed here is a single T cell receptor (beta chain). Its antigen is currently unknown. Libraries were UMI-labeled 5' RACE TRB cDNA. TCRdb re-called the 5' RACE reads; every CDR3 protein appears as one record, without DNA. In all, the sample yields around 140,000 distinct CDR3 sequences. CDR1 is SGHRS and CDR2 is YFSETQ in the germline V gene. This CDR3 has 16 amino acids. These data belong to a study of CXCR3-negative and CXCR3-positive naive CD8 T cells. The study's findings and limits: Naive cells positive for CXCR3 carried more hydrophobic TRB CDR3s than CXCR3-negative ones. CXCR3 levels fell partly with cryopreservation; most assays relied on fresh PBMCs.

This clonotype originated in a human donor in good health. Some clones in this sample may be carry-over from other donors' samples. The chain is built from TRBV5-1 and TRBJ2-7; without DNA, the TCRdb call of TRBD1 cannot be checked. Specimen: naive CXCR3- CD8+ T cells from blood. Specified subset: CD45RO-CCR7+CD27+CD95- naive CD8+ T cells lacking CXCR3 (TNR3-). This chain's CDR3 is CASSPGTGGNSYEQYF.